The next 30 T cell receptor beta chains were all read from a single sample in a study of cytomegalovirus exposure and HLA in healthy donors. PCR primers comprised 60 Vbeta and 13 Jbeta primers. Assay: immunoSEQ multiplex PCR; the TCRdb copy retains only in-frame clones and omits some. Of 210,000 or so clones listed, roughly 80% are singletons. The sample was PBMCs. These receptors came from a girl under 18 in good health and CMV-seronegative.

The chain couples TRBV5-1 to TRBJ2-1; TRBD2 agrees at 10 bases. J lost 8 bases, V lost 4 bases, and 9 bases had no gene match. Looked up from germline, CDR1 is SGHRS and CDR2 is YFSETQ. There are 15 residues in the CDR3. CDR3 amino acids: CASSPSSGSRYEQFF. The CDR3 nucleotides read TGCGCCAGCAGCCCCTCTAGCGGGAGTCGTTATGAGCAGTTCTTC.

In DNA, the CDR3 is TGTGCCAGCAGACCGGGGCGGGGCGGCTACGAGCAGTACTTC. As protein: CASRPGRGGYEQYF. The genes are TRBV2 and TRBJ2-7; the D gene is possibly TRBD2 (6 bases). Germline values: CDR1 SNHLY, CDR2 FYNNEI. V was trimmed by 6 bases and J by 3 bases, leaving 15 bases between them. This CDR3 comprises 14 residues.

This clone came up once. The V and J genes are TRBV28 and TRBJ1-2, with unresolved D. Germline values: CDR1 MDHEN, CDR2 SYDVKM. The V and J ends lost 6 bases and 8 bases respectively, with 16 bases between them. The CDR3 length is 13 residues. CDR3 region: CASSPGVSGGYTF. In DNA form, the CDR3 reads TGTGCCAGCAGCCCGGGAGTCTCGGGAGGCTACACCTTC.

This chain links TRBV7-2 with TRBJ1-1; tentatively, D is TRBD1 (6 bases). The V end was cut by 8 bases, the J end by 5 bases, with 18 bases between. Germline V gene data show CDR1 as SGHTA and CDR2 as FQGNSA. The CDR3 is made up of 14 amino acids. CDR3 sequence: CASLFIRGGTEAFF. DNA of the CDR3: TGTGCCAGCTTATTTATTAGGGGGGGGACTGAAGCTTTCTTT.

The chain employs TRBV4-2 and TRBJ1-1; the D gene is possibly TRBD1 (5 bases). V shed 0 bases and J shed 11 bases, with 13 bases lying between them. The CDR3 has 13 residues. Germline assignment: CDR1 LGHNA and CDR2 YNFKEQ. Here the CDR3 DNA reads TGTGCCAGCAGCCAAGATGGTCAGGGTGGTGCTTTCTTT. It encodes CASSQDGQGGAFF.

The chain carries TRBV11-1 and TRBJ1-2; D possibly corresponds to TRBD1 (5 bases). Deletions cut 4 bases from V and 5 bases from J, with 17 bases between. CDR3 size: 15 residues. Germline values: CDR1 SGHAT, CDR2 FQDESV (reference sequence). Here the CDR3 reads CASSSNRDSSYGYTF. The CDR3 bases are TGTGCCAGCAGCTCCAATCGGGACTCCTCATATGGCTACACCTTC.

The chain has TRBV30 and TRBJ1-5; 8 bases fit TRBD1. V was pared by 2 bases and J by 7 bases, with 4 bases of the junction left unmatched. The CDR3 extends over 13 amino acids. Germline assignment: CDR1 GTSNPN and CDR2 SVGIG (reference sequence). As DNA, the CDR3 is TGTGCCTGGAGTACCAGGGACAGGCAGCCCCAGCATTTT. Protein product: CAWSTRDRQPQHF. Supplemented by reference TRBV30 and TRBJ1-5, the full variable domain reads SQTIHQWPATLVQPVGSPLSLECTVEGTSNPNLYWYRQAAGRGLQLLFYSVGIGQISSEVPQNLSASRPQDRQFILSSKKLLLSDSGFYLCAWSTRDRQPQHFGDGTRLSIL.

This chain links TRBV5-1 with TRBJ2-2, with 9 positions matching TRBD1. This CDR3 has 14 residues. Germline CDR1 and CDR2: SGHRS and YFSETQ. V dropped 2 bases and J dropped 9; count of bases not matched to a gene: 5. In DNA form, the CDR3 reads TGCGCCAGCAGCTTCGGGACAGGGTTGCGGGAGCTGTTTTTT. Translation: CASSFGTGLRELFF. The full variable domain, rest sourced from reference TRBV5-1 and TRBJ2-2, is KAGVTQTPRYLIKTRGQQVTLSCSPISGHRSVSWYQQTPGQGLQFLFEYFSETQRNKGNFPGRFSGRQFSNSRSEMNVSTLELGDSALYLCASSFGTGLRELFFGEGSRLTVL.

Written as DNA, the CDR3 is TGTGCCAGCAGGACGTTCGGGGTCTACGGCTACACCTTC. Translation gives CASRTFGVYGYTF. V gene TRBV6-1 combines with J gene TRBJ1-2; D gene ambiguous. Trimming removed 6 bases at V and 8 bases at J, with 16 bases between. Looked up from germline, CDR1 is MNHNS and CDR2 is SASEGT. The CDR3 length is 13 residues.

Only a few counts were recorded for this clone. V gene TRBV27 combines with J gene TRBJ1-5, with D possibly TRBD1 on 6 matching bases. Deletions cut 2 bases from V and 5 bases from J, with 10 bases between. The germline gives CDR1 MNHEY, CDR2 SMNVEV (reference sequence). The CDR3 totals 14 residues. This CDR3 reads CASSLRTADQPQHF. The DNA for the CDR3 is TGTGCCAGCAGTTTAAGGACAGCTGATCAGCCCCAGCATTTT.

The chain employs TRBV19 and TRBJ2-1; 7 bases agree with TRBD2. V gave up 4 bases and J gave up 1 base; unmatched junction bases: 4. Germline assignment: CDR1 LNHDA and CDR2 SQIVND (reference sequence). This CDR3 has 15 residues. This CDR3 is CASSSGRSSYNEQFF. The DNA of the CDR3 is TGTGCCAGTAGTAGCGGGAGATCGTCCTACAATGAGCAGTTCTTC.

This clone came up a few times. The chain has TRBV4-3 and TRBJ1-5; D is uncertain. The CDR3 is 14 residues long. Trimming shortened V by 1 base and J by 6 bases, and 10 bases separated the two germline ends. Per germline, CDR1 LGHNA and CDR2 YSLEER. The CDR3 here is CASSQAVIGQPQHF. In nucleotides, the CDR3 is TGCGCCAGCAGCCAAGCTGTGATCGGTCAGCCCCAGCATTTT.

The CDR3 reads CASSQSGGSSYEQYF. The CDR3 DNA follows: TGCGCCAGCAGCCAATCGGGGGGGAGCTCCTACGAGCAGTACTTC. This chain connects TRBV4-3 to TRBJ2-7; 8 bases are a match to TRBD2. The CDR3 is 15 amino acids. From germline, CDR1 is LGHNA and CDR2 YSLEER. V shed 2 bases and J 0 bases; nucleotides not matched to a gene: 3.

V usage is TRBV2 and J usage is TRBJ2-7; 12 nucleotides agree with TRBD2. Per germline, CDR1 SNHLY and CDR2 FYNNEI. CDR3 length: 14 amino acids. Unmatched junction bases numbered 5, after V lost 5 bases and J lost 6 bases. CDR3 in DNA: TGTGCCAGCAGTAGGACTAGCGGGATTGGCGAGCAGTACTTC. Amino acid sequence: CASSRTSGIGEQYF.

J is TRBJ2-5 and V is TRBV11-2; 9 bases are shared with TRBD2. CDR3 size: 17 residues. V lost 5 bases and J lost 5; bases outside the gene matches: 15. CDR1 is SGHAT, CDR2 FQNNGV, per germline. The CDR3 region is CASSRKERLTSGETQYF. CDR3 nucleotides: TGTGCCAGCAGCCGAAAGGAACGGTTAACTAGCGGGGAGACCCAGTACTTC.

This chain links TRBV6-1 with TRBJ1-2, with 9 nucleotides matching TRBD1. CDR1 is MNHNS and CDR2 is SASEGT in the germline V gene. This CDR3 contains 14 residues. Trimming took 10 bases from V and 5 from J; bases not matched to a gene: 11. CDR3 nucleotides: TGTGCCAACAGCGTTGGACAGGGGCTATATGGCTACACCTTC. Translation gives CANSVGQGLYGYTF.

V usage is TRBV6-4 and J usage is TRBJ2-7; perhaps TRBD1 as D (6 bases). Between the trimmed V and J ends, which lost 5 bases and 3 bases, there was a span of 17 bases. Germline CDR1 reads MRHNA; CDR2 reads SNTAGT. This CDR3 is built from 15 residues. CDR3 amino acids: CASSPHRRGLYEQYF. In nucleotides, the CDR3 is TGTGCCAGCAGTCCCCACCGCAGGGGTCTCTACGAGCAGTACTTC.

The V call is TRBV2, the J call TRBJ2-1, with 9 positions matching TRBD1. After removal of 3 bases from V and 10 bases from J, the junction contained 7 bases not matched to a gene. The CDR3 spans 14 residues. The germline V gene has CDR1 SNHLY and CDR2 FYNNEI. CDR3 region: CASSEGTGRREQFF. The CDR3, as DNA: TGTGCCAGCAGTGAGGGGACAGGGAGGCGGGAGCAGTTCTTC.

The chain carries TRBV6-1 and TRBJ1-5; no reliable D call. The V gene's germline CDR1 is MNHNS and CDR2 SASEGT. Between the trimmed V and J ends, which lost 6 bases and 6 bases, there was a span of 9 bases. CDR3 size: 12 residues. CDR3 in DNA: TGTGCCAGCAGGGTCGCGGCTCAGCCCCAGCATTTT. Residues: CASRVAAQPQHF.

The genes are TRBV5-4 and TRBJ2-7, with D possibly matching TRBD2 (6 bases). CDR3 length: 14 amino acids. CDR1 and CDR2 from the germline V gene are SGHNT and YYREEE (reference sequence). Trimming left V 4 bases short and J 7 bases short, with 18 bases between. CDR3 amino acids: CASSPRGRLNEQYF. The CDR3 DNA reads TGTGCCAGCAGCCCCCGGGGGAGGCTCAATGAGCAGTACTTC.

The CDR3 region has the DNA TGTGCCAGCAGTGAAGCCGCGACAGGAAACACCATATATTTT. Amino acids: CASSEAATGNTIYF. The gene calls are TRBV6-1 and TRBJ1-3; no firm D call. This CDR3 spans 14 amino acids. Germline CDR1 reads MNHNS; CDR2 reads SASEGT. V was clipped by 0 bases and J by 4 bases, with 7 bases between them.

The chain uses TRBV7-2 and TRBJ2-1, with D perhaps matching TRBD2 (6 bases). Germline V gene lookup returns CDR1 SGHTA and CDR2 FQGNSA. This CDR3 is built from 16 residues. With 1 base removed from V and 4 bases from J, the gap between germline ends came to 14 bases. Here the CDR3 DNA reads TGTGCCAGCAGCTTAGACCGGGGGATACTTTACAATGAGCAGTTCTTC. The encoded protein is CASSLDRGILYNEQFF.

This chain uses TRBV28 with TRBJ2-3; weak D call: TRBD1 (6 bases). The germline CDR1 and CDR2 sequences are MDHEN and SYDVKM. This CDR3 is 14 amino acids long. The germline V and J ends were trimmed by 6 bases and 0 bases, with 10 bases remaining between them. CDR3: CASRGTHSTDTQYF. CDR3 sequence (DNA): TGTGCCAGCAGGGGGACACATAGCACAGATACGCAGTATTTT.

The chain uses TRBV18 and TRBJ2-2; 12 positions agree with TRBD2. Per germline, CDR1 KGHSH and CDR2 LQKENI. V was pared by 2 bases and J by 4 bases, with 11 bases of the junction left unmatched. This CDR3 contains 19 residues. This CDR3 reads CASSPFSLAGGMITGELFF. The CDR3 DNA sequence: TGTGCCAGCTCACCATTTAGCCTAGCGGGAGGGATGATCACCGGGGAGCTGTTTTTT.

CDR3 sequence reads: CASSGWTVTYQNEQFF. As DNA, the CDR3 is TGTGCCAGCAGCGGCTGGACAGTAACGTACCAAAATGAGCAGTTCTTC. The rearrangement links TRBV5-4 to TRBJ2-1, with D perhaps TRBD1 (6 bases). V lost 4 bases and J 7 bases, leaving 21 bases between the germline ends. The germline V gene encodes CDR1 SGHNT and CDR2 YYREEE (reference sequence). The CDR3 consists of 16 residues.

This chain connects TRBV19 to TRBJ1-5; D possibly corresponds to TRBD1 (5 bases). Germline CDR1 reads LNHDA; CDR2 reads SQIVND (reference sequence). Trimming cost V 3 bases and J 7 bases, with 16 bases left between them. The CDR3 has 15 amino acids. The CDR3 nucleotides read TGTGCCAGTAGTATGCAGGGTAACTCTGGGCAGCCCCAGCATTTT. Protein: CASSMQGNSGQPQHF.

CDR3 sequence reads: CASIRRDRGYNEQFF. The CDR3 nucleotides read TGTGCCAGCATTAGACGGGACAGGGGGTACAATGAGCAGTTCTTC. This sequence joins TRBV6-6 and TRBJ2-1, with 11 positions matching TRBD1. The CDR3 covers 15 residues. With 7 bases clipped from V and 4 bases from J, the junction kept 6 bases outside the gene matches. Germline loops: CDR1 MNHNY, CDR2 SVGAGI (reference sequence).

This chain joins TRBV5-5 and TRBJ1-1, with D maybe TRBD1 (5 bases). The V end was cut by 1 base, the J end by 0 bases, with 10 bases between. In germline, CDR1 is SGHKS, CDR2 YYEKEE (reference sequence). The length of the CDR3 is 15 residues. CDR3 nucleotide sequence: TGTGCCAGCAGCTTGAGACAGCTCCTGAACACTGAAGCTTTCTTT. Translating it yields CASSLRQLLNTEAFF.

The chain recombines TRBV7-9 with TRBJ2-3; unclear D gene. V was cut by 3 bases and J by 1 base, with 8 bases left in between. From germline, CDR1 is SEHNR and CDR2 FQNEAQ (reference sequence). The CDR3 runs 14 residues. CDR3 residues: CASSFSAGTDTQYF. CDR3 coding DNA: TGTGCCAGCAGCTTCAGTGCGGGCACAGATACGCAGTATTTT.

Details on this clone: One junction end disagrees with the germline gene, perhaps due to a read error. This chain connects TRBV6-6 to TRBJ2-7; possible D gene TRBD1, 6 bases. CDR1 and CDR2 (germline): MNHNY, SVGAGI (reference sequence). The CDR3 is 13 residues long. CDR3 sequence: CASSYAEAGEFNF. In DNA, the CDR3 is TGTGCCAGCAGTTATGCCGAGGCAGGGGAGTTCAACTTC.